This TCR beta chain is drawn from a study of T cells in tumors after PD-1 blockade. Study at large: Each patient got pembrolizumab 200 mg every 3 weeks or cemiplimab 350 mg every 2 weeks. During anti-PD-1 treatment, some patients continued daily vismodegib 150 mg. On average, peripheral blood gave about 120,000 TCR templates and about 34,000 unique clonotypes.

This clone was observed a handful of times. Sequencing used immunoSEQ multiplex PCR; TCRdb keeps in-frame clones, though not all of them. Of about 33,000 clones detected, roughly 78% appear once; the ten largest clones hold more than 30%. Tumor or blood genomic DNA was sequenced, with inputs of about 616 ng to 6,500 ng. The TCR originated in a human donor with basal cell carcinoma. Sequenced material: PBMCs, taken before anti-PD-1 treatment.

CDR3 DNA sequence: TGTGCCAGCAGCCAGGCTTCGGCCAGAGGGAATGGCTACACCTTC. This codes for CASSQASARGNGYTF. The rearrangement links TRBV16 to TRBJ1-2; D is uncertain. Germline CDR1 and CDR2: KGHSY and FQNENV. This CDR3 region has 15 residues. Trimming shortened V by 3 bases and J by 6 bases, and 17 bases separated the two germline ends.